This TCR beta chain appears in the sequencing data of a study of blood T cell repertoires in COVID-19. Background on the study: Samples representing acute and convalescent COVID-19 were sourced from the United States, Italy and Spain. The cDNA or gDNA used as material had been derived from T cells, B-cell-depleted T cells, or PBMCs.

One Seattle source followed patients from active infection through their disease course. V trimming: 6 bases; J trimming: 4 bases; junction bases outside the gene matches: 13. This CDR3 is built from 17 residues. Looked up from germline, CDR1 is SGHTA and CDR2 is FQGTGA. Per the authors' pipeline: For nucleated cells, counts were estimated from reference gene primer amplification. Method: immunoSEQ multiplex PCR; TCRdb's copy keeps in-frame clones and lacks some. V and J calls plus clone size are reproduced from that table; the DNA served to infer D and trimming. Of over 200,000 clones in the sample, more than 75% were seen once.

Sequenced material: peripheral blood. This chain connects TRBV7-3 to TRBJ2-1; 9 bases line up with TRBD1. This clonotype originated in a man aged 45-60 years with COVID-19, enrolled during active disease. The CDR3, as DNA: TGTGCCAGCAGTCCCACCCCCGGGACAGGGTTTTACAATGAGCAGTTCTTC. Amino acids: CASSPTPGTGFYNEQFF. The variable domain in full, with the rest retrieved from reference TRBV7-3 and TRBJ2-1, is GAGVSQTPSNKVTEKGKYVELRCDPISGHTALYWYRQSLGQGPEFLIYFQGTGAADDSGLPNDRFFAVRPEGSVSTLKIQRTERGDSAVYLCASSPTPGTGFYNEQFFGPGTRLTVL.